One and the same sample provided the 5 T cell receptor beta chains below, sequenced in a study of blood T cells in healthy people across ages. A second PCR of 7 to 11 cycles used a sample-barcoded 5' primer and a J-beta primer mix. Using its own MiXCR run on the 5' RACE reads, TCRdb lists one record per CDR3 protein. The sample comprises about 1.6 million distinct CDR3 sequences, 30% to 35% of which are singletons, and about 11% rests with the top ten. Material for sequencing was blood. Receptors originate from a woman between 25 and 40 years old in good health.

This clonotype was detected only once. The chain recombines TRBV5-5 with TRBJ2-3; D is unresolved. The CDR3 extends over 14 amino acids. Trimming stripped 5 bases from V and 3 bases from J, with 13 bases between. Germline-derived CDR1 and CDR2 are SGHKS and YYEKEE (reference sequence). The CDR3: CASSKMERTDTQYF. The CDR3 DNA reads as TGTGCCAGCAGTAAAATGGAGAGAACAGATACGCAGTATTTT. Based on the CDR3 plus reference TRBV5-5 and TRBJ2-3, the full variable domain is DAGVTQSPTHLIKTRGQQVTLRCSPISGHKSVSWYQQVLGQGPQFIFQYYEKEERGRGNFPDRFSARQFPNYSSELNVNALLLGDSALYLCASSKMERTDTQYFGPGTRLTVL.

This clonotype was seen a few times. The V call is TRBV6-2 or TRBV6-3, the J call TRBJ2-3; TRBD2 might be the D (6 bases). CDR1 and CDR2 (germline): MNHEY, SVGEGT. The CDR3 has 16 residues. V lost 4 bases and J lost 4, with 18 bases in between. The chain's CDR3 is CASSLISVPGADTQYF. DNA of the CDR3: TGTGCCAGCAGTTTAATTAGCGTACCGGGGGCAGATACGCAGTATTTT.

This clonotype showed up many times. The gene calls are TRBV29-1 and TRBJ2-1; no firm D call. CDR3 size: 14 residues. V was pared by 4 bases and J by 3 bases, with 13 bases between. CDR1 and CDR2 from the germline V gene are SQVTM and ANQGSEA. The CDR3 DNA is TGCAGCGTTGGCTTTCGATTCCTCTACAATGAGCAGTTCTTC. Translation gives CSVGFRFLYNEQFF.

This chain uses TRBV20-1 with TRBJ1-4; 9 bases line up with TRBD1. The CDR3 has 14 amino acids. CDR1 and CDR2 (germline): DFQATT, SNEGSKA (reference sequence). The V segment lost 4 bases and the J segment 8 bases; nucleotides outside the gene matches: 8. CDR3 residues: CSANQQGAFEKLFF. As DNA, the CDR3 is TGCAGTGCTAATCAACAGGGGGCGTTCGAAAAACTGTTTTTT.

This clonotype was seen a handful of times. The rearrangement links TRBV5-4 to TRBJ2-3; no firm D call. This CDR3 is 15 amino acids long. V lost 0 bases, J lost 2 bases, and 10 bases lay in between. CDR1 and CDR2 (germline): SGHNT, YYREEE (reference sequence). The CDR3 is CASSLESRHTDTQYF. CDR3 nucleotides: TGTGCCAGCAGCTTGGAATCCAGACACACAGATACGCAGTATTTT.